Presented here are 10 T cell receptor beta chains from one specimen sequenced in a study of vaccination and CD4 T cells after COVID-19. These receptors' antigens are unknown. With the Oncomine TCR Beta short-read assay, DNA from cultured CD4+ T cells was sequenced. TCRdb fed the PCR reads into MiXCR, producing one record per CDR3 protein. This table holds about 19,000 distinct CDR3 sequences, more than 20% found once. Documented treatment: roughly 10-day PBMC culture with coronavirus spike peptide pools or control peptides (ViraFEST assay). What was sequenced was cultured CD4+ T cells from blood. The source of these receptors is a human donor with COVID-19.

As to this clonotype: One end of the junction is discordant with germline, which a read error may explain. The V gene is TRBV11-3, the J gene TRBJ1-2; no clear D gene. Germline V gives CDR1 SGHNT, CDR2 YENEEA. This CDR3 contains 14 residues. The CDR3 region has the DNA TGTACCAGCAGCTTAGATAATTACAGTTATGGCTACACCTTC. This encodes CTSSLDNYSYGYTF.

The gene calls are TRBV2 and TRBJ2-7; D gene unclear. This CDR3 has 12 amino acids. Trimming left V 7 bases short and J 5 bases short, with 12 bases between. Looked up from germline, CDR1 is SNHLY and CDR2 is FYNNEI. The CDR3 sequence: CASKIGPNEQYF. For the CDR3, the DNA is TGTGCCAGCAAGATAGGGCCCAACGAGCAGTACTTC.

This clonotype was detected a few times. The gene calls are TRBV6-1 and TRBJ2-3; 10 nucleotides align to TRBD2. J was trimmed by 5 bases and V by 11 bases; bases with no gene match: 16. This CDR3 is built from 16 residues. From germline, CDR1 is MNHNS and CDR2 SASEGT. CDR3 sequence reads: CAAGVELASGGDTQYF. Written as DNA, the CDR3 is TGTGCCGCAGGGGTGGAACTTGCTAGCGGGGGAGATACGCAGTATTTT.

The chain joins TRBV6-1 to TRBJ1-1; D may be TRBD1 (5 bases). CDR3 length: 13 residues. The germline V gene encodes CDR1 MNHNS and CDR2 SASEGT. V was cut by 10 bases and J by 0 bases, with 12 bases left in between. CDR3 coding DNA: TGTGCCACCTTCGGGGCGGTGAACACTGAAGCTTTCTTT. Translated, it gives CATFGAVNTEAFF.

This clonotype was found a few times. This rearrangement joins TRBV7-6 to TRBJ2-5, with 10 bases fitting TRBD1. The CDR3 is 17 amino acids. Per the germline V gene, CDR1 is SGHVS and CDR2 is FNYEAQ. The ends lost 5 bases at V and 0 bases at J; junction bases unmatched: 9. The DNA for the CDR3 is TGTGCCAGCAGCGTCCGCCGGGACAGGGGACACCAAGAGACCCAGTACTTC. Its translation is CASSVRRDRGHQETQYF.

The chain combines TRBV20-1 with TRBJ1-1; D is uncertain. Trimming left V 3 bases short and J 3 bases short, with 8 bases between. The CDR3 is 12 residues long. Germline V gene lookup returns CDR1 DFQATT and CDR2 SNEGSKA (reference sequence). The CDR3 nucleotides read TGCAGTGCTAGTATTAGCTACACTGAAGCTTTCTTT. It translates to CSASISYTEAFF.

In its sample, this clonotype ranks as medium-sized. The chain uses TRBV24-1 and TRBJ1-1, with 10 bases aligning to TRBD1. V was pared by 4 bases and J by 11 bases, with 9 bases of the junction left unmatched. Germline V gene sequence: CDR1 KGHDR, CDR2 SFDVKD. The CDR3 contains 14 residues. CDR3 loop: CATSEAGDRGRAFF. In DNA form, the CDR3 reads TGTGCCACCAGTGAGGCCGGCGACAGGGGGCGGGCTTTCTTT.

The chain joins TRBV19 to TRBJ1-5, with D possibly being TRBD1 (6 bases). The CDR3 runs 14 residues. V dropped 3 bases and J dropped 1 base, with 7 bases sitting between them. From germline, CDR1 is LNHDA and CDR2 SQIVND (reference sequence). CDR3 DNA sequence: TGTGCCAGTAGTATGGGGGGCAGCAATCAGCCCCAGCATTTT. It is translated as CASSMGGSNQPQHF. Looking up the rest from reference TRBV19 and TRBJ1-5 gives the full variable domain: DGGITQSPKYLFRKEGQNVTLSCEQNLNHDAMYWYRQDPGQGLRLIYYSQIVNDFQKGDIAEGYSVSREKKESFPLTVTSAQKNPTAFYLCASSMGGSNQPQHFGDGTRLSIL.

This clonotype was seen only a few times. The chain is built from TRBV7-2 and TRBJ2-5, with D uncertain. Germline lookup yields CDR1 SGHTA and CDR2 FQGNSA. V lost 5 bases to trimming and J lost 4 bases, with 5 bases between them. CDR3 size: 11 residues. The chain's CDR3 is CASSQRETQYF. In DNA form, the CDR3 reads TGTGCCAGCAGCCAACGAGAGACCCAGTACTTC.

This clonotype was seen only a few times. The chain combines TRBV4-2 with TRBJ1-2, with TRBD1 matching 8 bases. The length of the CDR3 is 16 residues. After removal of 0 bases from V and 4 bases from J, the junction contained 7 bases not matched to a gene. Per the germline V gene, CDR1 is LGHNA and CDR2 is YNFKEQ. CDR3 sequence: CASSQDRGGTGYGYTF. The CDR3 DNA sequence: TGTGCCAGCAGCCAAGATCGTGGCGGGACAGGCTATGGCTACACCTTC.